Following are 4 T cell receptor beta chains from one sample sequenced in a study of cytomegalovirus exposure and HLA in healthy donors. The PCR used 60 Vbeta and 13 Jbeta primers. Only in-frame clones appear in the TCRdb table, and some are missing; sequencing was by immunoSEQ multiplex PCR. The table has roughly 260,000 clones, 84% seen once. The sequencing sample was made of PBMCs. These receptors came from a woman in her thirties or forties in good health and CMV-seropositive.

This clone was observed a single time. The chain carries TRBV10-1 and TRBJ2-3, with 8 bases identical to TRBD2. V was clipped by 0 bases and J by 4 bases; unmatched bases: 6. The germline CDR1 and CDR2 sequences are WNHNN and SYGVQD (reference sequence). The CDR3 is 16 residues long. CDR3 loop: CASSESSREVPDTQYF. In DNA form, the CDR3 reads TGCGCCAGCAGTGAGTCCTCGCGGGAGGTCCCAGATACGCAGTATTTT.

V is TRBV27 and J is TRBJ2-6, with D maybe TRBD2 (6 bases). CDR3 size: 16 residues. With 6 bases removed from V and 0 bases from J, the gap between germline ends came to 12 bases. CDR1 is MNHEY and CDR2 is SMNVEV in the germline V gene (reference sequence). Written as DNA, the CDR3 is TGTGCCAGCAGCCCACAGACTAGCTCTGGGGCCAACGTCCTGACTTTC. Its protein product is CASSPQTSSGANVLTF. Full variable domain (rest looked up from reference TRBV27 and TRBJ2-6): EAQVTQNPRYLITVTGKKLTVTCSQNMNHEYMSWYRQDPGLGLRQIYYSMNVEVTDKGDVPEGYKVSRKEKRNFPLILESPSPNQTSLYFCASSPQTSSGANVLTFGAGSRLTVL.

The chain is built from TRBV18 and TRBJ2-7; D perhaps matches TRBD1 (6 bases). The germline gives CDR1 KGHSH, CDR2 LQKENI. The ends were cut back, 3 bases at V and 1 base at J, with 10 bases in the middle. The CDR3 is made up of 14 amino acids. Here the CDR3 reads CASSPWTASYEQYF. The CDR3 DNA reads TGTGCCAGCTCACCCTGGACAGCTTCCTACGAGCAGTACTTC.

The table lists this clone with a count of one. The chain's CDR3 is CASSPPWTSGSRYEQYF. CDR3 DNA: TGTGCCAGCAGCCCTCCCTGGACTAGCGGGAGTCGGTACGAGCAGTACTTC. This rearrangement joins TRBV13 to TRBJ2-7; 13 bases fit TRBD2. The CDR3 runs to 17 residues. J was trimmed by 4 bases and V by 5 bases; bases with no gene match: 11. Germline V CDR1 and CDR2: PRHDT, FYEKMQ (reference sequence).